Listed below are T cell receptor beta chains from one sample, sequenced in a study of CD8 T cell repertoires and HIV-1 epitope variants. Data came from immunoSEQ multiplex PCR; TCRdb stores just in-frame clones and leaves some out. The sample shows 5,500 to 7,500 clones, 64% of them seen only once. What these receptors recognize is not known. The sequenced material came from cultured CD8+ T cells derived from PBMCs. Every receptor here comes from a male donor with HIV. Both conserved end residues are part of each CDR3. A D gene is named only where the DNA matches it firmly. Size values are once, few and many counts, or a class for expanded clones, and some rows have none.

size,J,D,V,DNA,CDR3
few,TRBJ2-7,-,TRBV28,TGTGCCAGCAGTTTTGCCCCGGGCCTCTACGAGCAGTACTTC,CASSFAPGLYEQYF
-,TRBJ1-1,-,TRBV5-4,TGTGCCAGCAGTCTCGACAGGAACACTGAAGCTTTCTTT,CASSLDRNTEAFF
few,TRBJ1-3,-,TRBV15,TGTGCCACCAGCGGACCTGCCCAACTTGGAAACACCATATATTTT,CATSGPAQLGNTIYF
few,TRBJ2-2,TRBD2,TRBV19,TGTGCCAGTAGTATCTCCGGGGGGTGGACCGGGGAGCTGTTTTTT,CASSISGGWTGELFF
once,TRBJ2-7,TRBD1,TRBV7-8,TGTGCCAGCAGCTTAGCCGGCACAGGGGGCAGCGACGAGCAGTACTTC,CASSLAGTGGSDEQYF
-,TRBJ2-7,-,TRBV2,TGTGCCAGCAGCTTTACCGCGGGGCTCTACGAGCAGTACTTC,CASSFTAGLYEQYF
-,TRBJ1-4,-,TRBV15,TGTGCCACCAGCAGGGCCGACTCCCTCGGGGGTGAAAAACTGTTTTTT,CATSRADSLGGEKLFF
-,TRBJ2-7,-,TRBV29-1,TGCAGCGTTGAAGGTAACAGGGCGAACCCCTACGAGCAGTACTTC,CSVEGNRANPYEQYF
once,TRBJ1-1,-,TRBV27,TGTGCCAGCAGTTTATTTGGGGGAAGGGAGGACACTGAAGCTTTCTTT,CASSLFGGREDTEAFF
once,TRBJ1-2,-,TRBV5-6,TGTGCCAGCAGCTCCCCGCAGGGTTGGGATGGCTACACCTTC,CASSSPQGWDGYTF
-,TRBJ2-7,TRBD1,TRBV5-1,TGCGCCAGCAGCTTGAGGGGACAGAGATACGAGCAGTACTTC,CASSLRGQRYEQYF
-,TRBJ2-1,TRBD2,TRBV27,TGTGCCAGCAGTTTAGGTCTAGCGGGAAGTGAGCAGTTCTTC,CASSLGLAGSEQFF
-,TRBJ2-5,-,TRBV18,TGTGCCAGCTCACCACTCCAAGAGACCCAGTACTTC,CASSPLQETQYF
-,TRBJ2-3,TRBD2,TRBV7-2,TGTGCCAGCAGCCGGTCTACTAGCGGGGGGTCTTTGGATACGCAGTATTTT,CASSRSTSGGSLDTQYF
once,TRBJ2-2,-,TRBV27,TGTGCCAGCAGTTTATCGATGGCGGTAACCGGGGAGCTGTTTTTT,CASSLSMAVTGELFF
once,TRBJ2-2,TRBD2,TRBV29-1,TGCAGCGTTGAAGTCCTAACTAGCGGGGGGCGTACCGGGGAGCTGTTTTTT,CSVEVLTSGGRTGELFF
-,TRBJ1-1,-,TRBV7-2,TGTGCCAGCAGCTTAGCGGGAACTGAAGCTTTCTTT,CASSLAGTEAFF
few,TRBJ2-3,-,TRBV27,TGTGCCAGCAGTTTAGGGGGACGGGATACGCAGTATTTT,CASSLGGRDTQYF
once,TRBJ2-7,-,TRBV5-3,TGTGCCAGAAGCGCCGACAACTCCTACGAGCAGTACTTC,CARSADNSYEQYF
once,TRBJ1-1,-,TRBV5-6,TGTGCCAGCAGCTTATACACTGAAGCTTTCTTT,CASSLYTEAFF
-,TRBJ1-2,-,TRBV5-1,TGCGCCAGCAGCTTGGCCGGCCCGTCTGGCTACACCTTC,CASSLAGPSGYTF
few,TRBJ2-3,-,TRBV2,TGTGCCAGCCGAATGGGAGGGGGTTGGACAGATACGCAGTATTTT,CASRMGGGWTDTQYF
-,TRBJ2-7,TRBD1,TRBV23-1,TGCGCCAGCAATACAGGGGTCTACGAGCAGTACTTC,CASNTGVYEQYF
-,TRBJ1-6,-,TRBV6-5,TGTGCCAGCAGTAAAGACAATTTGGCTAATTCACCCCTCCACTTT,CASSKDNLANSPLHF
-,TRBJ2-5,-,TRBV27,TGTGCCAGCAGTTTGTCTACAGGGATGGGAGAGACCCAGTACTTC,CASSLSTGMGETQYF
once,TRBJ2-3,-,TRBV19,TGTGCCAGTAGTATAGCCTCTGGGTTGAGCACAGATACGCAGTATTTT,CASSIASGLSTDTQYF
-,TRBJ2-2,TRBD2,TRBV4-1,TGCGCCAGCAGCCAAGCTAGCGGGGGGCAGCTCACCGGGGAGCTGTTTTTT,CASSQASGGQLTGELFF
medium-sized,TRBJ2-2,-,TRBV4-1,TGCGCCAGCAGCCAAGATGGGAACACCGGGGAGCTGTTTTTT,CASSQDGNTGELFF
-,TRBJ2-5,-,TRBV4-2,TGTGCCAGCAGCCCTCAGGACGACCAAGAGACCCAGTACTTC,CASSPQDDQETQYF
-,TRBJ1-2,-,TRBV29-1,TGCAGCGTTGACCTAAGCCCGGGTCTCTACACCTTC,CSVDLSPGLYTF
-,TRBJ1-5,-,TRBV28,TGTGCCAGCAGTTTGGTGGCGGAGAACAATCAGCCCCAGCATTTT,CASSLVAENNQPQHF
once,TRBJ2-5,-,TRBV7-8,TGTGCCAGCAGCCCAAGGAGGGGATTCCAAGAGACCCAGTACTTC,CASSPRRGFQETQYF
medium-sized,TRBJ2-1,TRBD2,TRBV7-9,TGTGCCAGCAGCTTAATAGCGGGGGGTGGCTCCTACAATGAGCAGTTCTTC,CASSLIAGGGSYNEQFF
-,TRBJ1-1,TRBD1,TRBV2,TGTGCCAGCAGTTCGACAGGGGGGAACACTGAAGCTTTCTTT,CASSSTGGNTEAFF
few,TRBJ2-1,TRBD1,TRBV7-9,TGTGCCAGCAGCTTAGCGGGGACAGGGGGCGTGAATGAGCAGTTCTTC,CASSLAGTGGVNEQFF
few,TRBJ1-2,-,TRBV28,TGTGCCAGCAGTTCGGCGAGGGGCTACACCTTC,CASSSARGYTF
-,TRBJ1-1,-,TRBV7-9,TGTGCCAGCAGCCCACCCGGAGGGAACACTGAAGCTTTCTTT,CASSPPGGNTEAFF
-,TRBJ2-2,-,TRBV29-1,TGCAGCGTCAGCACAATAATTGACGGGGAGCTGTTTTTT,CSVSTIIDGELFF
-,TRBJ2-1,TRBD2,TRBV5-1,TGCGCCAGCAGGTCCGGGACTACAACACGCAATGAGCAGTTCTTC,CASRSGTTTRNEQFF
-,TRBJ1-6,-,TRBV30,TGTGCCTGGAGTAGAGGGCAGGACAATTCACCCCTCCACTTT,CAWSRGQDNSPLHF